These 5 T cell receptor delta chains originate from one sample sequenced in a study of gamma-delta chains in newborns, infants, children. TCRdb reprocessed the reads using CATT. The table records 8,500 to 13,000 delta-chain clones, approximately 3.6% of them present only once. The sample was blood. The receptors were sampled from a child who was a newborn, infant or young child, either healthy, febrile or measles-vaccinated (not recorded which).

The sample holds a few counts of this clone. The chain is built from TRDV1 and TRDJ1; no clear D. CDR3 length equals 20 residues. Trimming removed 9 bases from V and 2 bases from J, with 34 bases in between. Germline CDR1 TSWWSYY, CDR2 QGS. The CDR3 loop is CALVLQTTVRVKHTTDKLIF. CDR3 in DNA: TGTGCTCTCGTCCTCCAGACTACGGTGAGGGTGAAACATACAACCGATAAACTCATCTTT.

This clone was seen more than once but under ten times. A much bigger clone sits one base away, suggesting this may be a read error. The V and J genes are TRDV2 and TRDJ3; 13 nucleotides align to TRDD3. This CDR3 contains 20 residues. Trimming cost V 3 bases and J 0 bases; bases outside gene matches: 7. The V gene's germline CDR1 is GEAIGNYY and CDR2 EKD. This chain's CDR3 is CACDAVLGDTSSWDTRQMFF. The CDR3 coding sequence is TGTGCCTGTGACGCCGTACTGGGGGATACGAGCTCCTGGGACACCCGACAGATGTTTTTC.

This clone turned up a few times. This chain links TRDV1 with TRDJ1; D is ambiguous. V lost 2 bases and J 4 bases, leaving 8 bases between the germline ends. The V gene's germline CDR1 is TSWWSYY and CDR2 QGS. The CDR3 has 13 amino acids. CDR3 sequence (DNA): TGTGCTCTTGGGGAAGTTGCTATCGATAAACTCATCTTT. Translated: CALGEVAIDKLIF.

The V and J genes are TRDV1 and TRDJ1; D gene unclear. The CDR3 covers 16 residues. The germline V and J ends were trimmed by 4 bases and 4 bases, with 19 bases remaining between them. Germline CDR1 TSWWSYY, CDR2 QGS. The CDR3 sequence is CALGAIGPAWIDKLIF. The CDR3 DNA is TGTGCTCTTGGGGCCATTGGTCCGGCCTGGATCGATAAACTCATCTTT.

The V gene is TRDV1, the J gene TRDJ1, with D possibly TRDD2 on 5 matching bases. The CDR3 extends over 17 amino acids. Trimming took off 2 bases at V and 0 bases at J, with 16 bases between the two ends. Germline CDR1 TSWWSYY, CDR2 QGS. In DNA form, the CDR3 reads TGTGCTCTTGGGGAAACCCCTTTTTCCTCGTACACCGATAAACTCATCTTT. Protein: CALGETPFSSYTDKLIF.